This T cell receptor (beta chain) is drawn from a study of T-cell reconstitution after alpha-beta-depleted transplantation in children. This clonotype was counted at least ten times. As it was prepared, the TCRbeta library received unique molecular identifiers. TCRdb reprocessed the PCR reads with MiXCR, giving one entry per CDR3 protein. Of some 530,000 distinct CDR3 sequences listed, 12% are singletons. The CDR3 has 13 amino acids. The V end was cut by 1 base, the J end by 4 bases, with 5 bases between. The chain employs TRBV12-3 or TRBV12-4 and TRBJ2-1; D not resolved. This TCR derives from a human donor who donated a stem cell graft to a child with combined immunodeficiency. Source: PBMCs from the stem cell graft donor, taken from the stem cell graft. The CDR3 reads CASSLVGYNEQFF. CDR3 bases: TGTGCCAGCAGTTTAGTGGGGTACAATGAGCAGTTCTTC.